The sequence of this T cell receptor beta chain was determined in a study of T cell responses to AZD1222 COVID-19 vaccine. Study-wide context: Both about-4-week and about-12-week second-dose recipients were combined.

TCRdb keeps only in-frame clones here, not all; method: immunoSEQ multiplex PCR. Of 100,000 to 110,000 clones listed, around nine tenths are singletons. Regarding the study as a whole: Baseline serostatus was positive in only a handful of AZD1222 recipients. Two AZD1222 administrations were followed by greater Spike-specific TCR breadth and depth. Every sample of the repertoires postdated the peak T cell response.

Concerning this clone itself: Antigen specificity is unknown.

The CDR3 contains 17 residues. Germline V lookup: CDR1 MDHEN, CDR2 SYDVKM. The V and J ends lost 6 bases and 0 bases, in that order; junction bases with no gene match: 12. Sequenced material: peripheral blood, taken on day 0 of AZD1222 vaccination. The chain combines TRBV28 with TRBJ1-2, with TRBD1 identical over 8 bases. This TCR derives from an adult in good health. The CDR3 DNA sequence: TGTGCCAGCAGCACCAGTCTTCTGACAGGGGCTAACTATGGCTACACCTTC. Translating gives CASSTSLLTGANYGYTF.